This is a list of T cell receptor beta chains from one sample in a study of T cells in Graves' hyperthyroidism and ophthalmopathy. A single record per CDR3 protein comes from TCRdb applying MiXCR to the multiplex PCR reads. The table lists a few hundred thousand distinct CDR3 sequences, approximately 13% of them singletons. The sequencing input was blood. Receptor source: a middle-aged woman with Graves' ophthalmopathy. Each CDR3 is given with its conserved first and last residue. Fields, in order: J gene, clone size, V gene, D gene, CDR3 DNA, CDR3 protein. A D gene is named only where the DNA matches it firmly. The size entry is marked missing in some rows and otherwise reads once, few, many or a size class.

TRBJ2-1,many,TRBV20-1,TRBD2,TGCAGTGCTGGGGGACTAGCGGGCCAAGACAATGAGCAGTTCTTC,CSAGGLAGQDNEQFF
TRBJ2-1,many,TRBV12-3/TRBV12-4,TRBD2,TGTGCCAGCAGCGTCGGGGCTAGCGGGAACAATGAGCAGTTCTTC,CASSVGASGNNEQFF
TRBJ2-7,once,TRBV6-1,NA,TGTGCCAGCAGTATAGCTGTCGGCTGGGACGAGCAGTACTTC,CASSIAVGWDEQYF
TRBJ2-4,many,TRBV28,NA,TGTGCCAGCAGCTCAAGGTCGGCAGGGAACATTCAGTACTTC,CASSSRSAGNIQYF
TRBJ2-1,NA,TRBV7-2,TRBD1,TGTGCCAGCAGCTCTAGGGAGTTAAGACAGGGGAACAATGAGCAGTTCTTC,CASSSRELRQGNNEQFF
TRBJ2-1,few,TRBV27,NA,TGTGCCAGCAGCCCTTACCACAGCAATGAGCAGTTCTTC,CASSPYHSNEQFF
TRBJ2-7,many,TRBV7-2,TRBD2,TGTGCCAGCAGAACCCTAGCGGGGGGGAACGAGCAGTACTTC,CASRTLAGGNEQYF
TRBJ2-1,many,TRBV29-1,TRBD2,TGCAGCGTTGTGCCTGGACTAGCTCAGGGTGAGCAGTTCTTC,CSVVPGLAQGEQFF
TRBJ1-1,many,TRBV18,NA,TGTGCCAGCTCACCACCGTTGACAGCGAACACTGAAGCTTTCTTT,CASSPPLTANTEAFF
TRBJ2-7,many,TRBV5-1,TRBD2,TGCGCCAGCAGCTTCGGCGGGGGGCAATACGAGCAGTACTTC,CASSFGGGQYEQYF
TRBJ2-4,NA,TRBV7-2,NA,TGTGCCAGCAGCTTAGGGGCAGCCTCCTCTCACAACACTCAGTACTTC,CASSLGAASSHNTQYF
TRBJ2-3,many,TRBV7-3,TRBD2,TGTGCCAGCAGCTTAAGGACTAGCGGGAGGGTTAGCACAGATACGCAGTATTTT,CASSLRTSGRVSTDTQYF
TRBJ1-1,few,TRBV13,TRBD1,TGTGCCAGCAGGAAACAGGGGGGCACTGAAGCTTTCTTT,CASRKQGGTEAFF
TRBJ2-3,NA,TRBV9,NA,TGTGCCAGCAGCGTAGAACAGCGCACAGATACGCAGTATTTT,CASSVEQRTDTQYF
TRBJ1-3,many,TRBV30,NA,TGTGCCTGGAGTGGTCCGTGGGAAGCTGGAAACACCATATATTTT,CAWSGPWEAGNTIYF
TRBJ2-3,many,TRBV5-1,NA,TGCGCCAGCAGCGGCTCGGGGCAACCCACAGATACGCAGTATTTT,CASSGSGQPTDTQYF
TRBJ2-1,many,TRBV7-8,TRBD2,TGTGCCAGCAGAGGGGCGGGAGCCGTTATAAATGAGCAGTTCTTC,CASRGAGAVINEQFF
TRBJ2-1,NA,TRBV7-9,NA,TGTGCCAGCAGCTTAGCAGTTGAGCAGTTCTTC,CASSLAVEQFF
TRBJ1-2,many,TRBV5-5,TRBD1,TGTGCCAGCAGCTTGAGGGGGCCTGTCTATGGCTACACCTTC,CASSLRGPVYGYTF
TRBJ1-6,once,TRBV5-4,NA,TGTGCCAGCAGCTCTTACATAGGATCACCCCTCCACTTT,CASSSYIGSPLHF
TRBJ2-5,few,TRBV15,NA,TGTGCCACCAGCAGAGATCTGGGGGTGGTGGAGACCCAGTACTTC,CATSRDLGVVETQYF
TRBJ2-7,many,TRBV19,NA,TGTGCCAGTAGTCCCGAGCGTCTTTCCTACGAGCAGTACTTC,CASSPERLSYEQYF
TRBJ2-5,few,TRBV5-6,TRBD1,TGTGCCAGCAGCCCACCCCCGACAGGGTGGGTGAGAGAGACCCAGTACTTC,CASSPPPTGWVRETQYF
TRBJ1-5,many,TRBV28,NA,TGTGCCAGCAGTAGGGGCAATCAGCCCCAGCATTTT,CASSRGNQPQHF
TRBJ1-5,few,TRBV20-1,TRBD1,TGCAGCGTTGGACAGGGCCATCAGCCCCAGCATTTT,CSVGQGHQPQHF
TRBJ2-2,NA,TRBV11-2,NA,TGTGCCAGCAGTCGGAAGACCGGCACCTTGTTTTTT,CASSRKTGTLFF
TRBJ1-2,many,TRBV4-2,NA,TGTGCCAGCAGCCAAGATGGTACAGGGACCTATGGCTACACCTTC,CASSQDGTGTYGYTF
TRBJ1-2,many,TRBV28,NA,TGTGCCAGCAGTTTTTACGGGTTCGGCTACACCTTC,CASSFYGFGYTF
TRBJ1-6,many,TRBV5-1,NA,TGCGCCAGCAGCCGGGGGATAAGTTTTTCACCCCTCCACTTT,CASSRGISFSPLHF
TRBJ1-5,few,TRBV19,TRBD1,TGTGCCAGTAGTATATGGACAGGGGGCTCGAGCAATCAGCCCCAGCATTTT,CASSIWTGGSSNQPQHF
TRBJ1-1,many,TRBV10-3,NA,TGTGCCATCAGTGAAGGCGAGGGGAGCACTGAAGCTTTCTTT,CAISEGEGSTEAFF
TRBJ2-7,NA,TRBV6-2/TRBV6-3,NA,TGTGCCAGCAGTTACCCCGGGACTCGGGAGCAGTACTTC,CASSYPGTREQYF
TRBJ1-2,few,TRBV24-1,NA,TGTGCCACCAGTGACCTCAGGGGTGGCTACACCTTC,CATSDLRGGYTF
TRBJ2-1,NA,TRBV20-1,NA,TGCAGTGCCTCAAGGGGGGGGCTGGAGCAGTTCTTC,CSASRGGLEQFF
TRBJ2-3,NA,TRBV7-8,NA,TGTGCCAGCAGCCCGCGTGTGGGGCGAAGGTCCACAGATACGCAGTATTTT,CASSPRVGRRSTDTQYF
TRBJ2-3,NA,TRBV9,NA,TGTGCCAGCAGCCCCCGACTGGGGACTGTTGTCGATACGCAGTATTTT,CASSPRLGTVVDTQYF
TRBJ2-3,many,TRBV20-1,NA,TGCAGTGCTAGCTATCTGGCTACAGATACGCAGTATTTT,CSASYLATDTQYF
TRBJ2-7,many,TRBV10-2,TRBD2,TGCGCCAGCAGTGAGTTCCTAGCGGGAGTGGGGAACGAGCAGTACTTC,CASSEFLAGVGNEQYF
TRBJ1-2,many,TRBV9,NA,TGTGCCAGCAGCGCCCTACAGGGTATGGATGGCTACACCTTC,CASSALQGMDGYTF
TRBJ2-4,many,TRBV2,TRBD1,TGTGCCAGCAGCCAAAGGGACAGATCCAAAAACATTCAGTACTTC,CASSQRDRSKNIQYF
TRBJ1-3,few,TRBV5-1,NA,TGCGCCAGCAGCTTACAGGGCGTCTCTGGAAACACCATATATTTT,CASSLQGVSGNTIYF
TRBJ1-1,few,TRBV20-1,NA,TGCAGTGTAGAGAAACCAAAGAACACTGAAGCTTTCTTT,CSVEKPKNTEAFF
TRBJ1-6,many,TRBV6-1,NA,TGTGCCAGCAGTGAAGCCGGCAGGGTGTCGCCACCCCTCCACTTT,CASSEAGRVSPPLHF
TRBJ1-5,many,TRBV5-1,TRBD1,TGCGCCAACGCGACAGGGGAGCTTCTTTTCAGCAATCAGCCCCAGCATTTT,CANATGELLFSNQPQHF
TRBJ2-3,many,TRBV12-3/TRBV12-4,NA,TGTGCCAGCAGTTTGTTCGGGGGCACAGATACGCAGTATTTT,CASSLFGGTDTQYF
TRBJ1-2,NA,TRBV18,NA,TGTGCCAGCTCACCAAGGGGGGGCGACGGCTACACCTTC,CASSPRGGDGYTF
TRBJ2-1,many,TRBV10-3,TRBD2,TGTGCCATCAAGGCGGGGGGGCCAAATGAGCAGTTCTTC,CAIKAGGPNEQFF